This TCR beta chain was identified during a study of blood T cell repertoires in COVID-19. The table lists this clone with a few counts. The authors' processing: Researchers report that nucleated cell counts were estimated from reference gene primer amplification. Sequencing was performed with immunoSEQ multiplex PCR; in TCRdb, only in-frame clones are kept and a portion is missing. V and J calls and clone size are those listed in that table; D and trimming were worked out from the DNA. The table lists 410,000 or so clones, approximately 90% of them singletons, with about 1.6% in the top ten. Enrolment of Seattle patients took place during active infection, and they were followed longitudinally. Trimming removed 5 bases from V and 7 bases from J, with 11 bases in between. The CDR3 spans 13 residues. CDR1 and CDR2 from the germline V gene are SNHLY and FYNNEI.

This sequence was found in a middle-aged woman with COVID-19, enrolled during active disease. The chain is built from TRBV2 and TRBJ2-2; D is perhaps TRBD1 (6 bases). The specimen sequenced was peripheral blood. CDR3 residues: CASSSDRRGELFF. The CDR3 DNA reads as TGTGCCAGCAGTTCTGACAGGCGCGGGGAGCTGTTTTTT. The entire variable domain, with the rest obtained from reference TRBV2 and TRBJ2-2, is as follows: EPEVTQTPSHQVTQMGQEVILRCVPISNHLYFYWYRQILGQKVEFLVSFYNNEISEKSEIFDDQFSVERPDGSNFTLKIRSTKLEDSAMYFCASSSDRRGELFFGEGSRLTVL.